This T cell receptor (beta chain) is from a study of Tregs in tolerant kidney transplant recipients (dated by TCRdb to between 2019 and 2020). General notes on the study: The study applied TCRbeta sequencing to find donor-specific regulatory T cells before combined kidney and bone marrow transplantation and then followed those same cells after transplant.

On this clone itself: Its antigen remains undetermined. No much larger clonotype is one base removed from it; base qualities were not supplied.

For TCRbeta CDR3 sequencing, genomic DNA from the sorted cells was extracted using the QIAGEN DNeasy Blood and Tissue Kit. High-throughput TCRbeta CDR3 sequencing, which included PCR amplification with bias correction and internal controls, was done commercially through immunoSEQ. The paper's processing steps were these. Unique productive TCRbeta sequences were defined by CDR3 nucleotide sequence where primers matched, otherwise by CDR3 amino acid sequence with Vbeta and Jbeta genes. As a correction for sorting error, sequences shared between sorted populations at a frequency ratio of 2:1 or less were discarded, and the remaining shared sequences were assigned to the higher population. Sequences were defined as donor-reactive when expanded at least 5-fold in CFSE-low cells versus unstimulated cells and present at a frequency of at least 0.01% in CFSE-low cells. Jensen-Shannon divergence, calculated on the top 100 TCRbeta sequences ranked by frequency, was used to quantify repertoire divergence. For samples with multiple sequencing runs, sorting error was corrected separately for each run before the runs were pooled. In its TCRdb copy, this immuneACCESS table keeps in-frame sequences only and misses some clones. Where compared with another copy, unresolved V genes explain less than half of these, and the others have no known cause. The V and J calls and clone size come from that table; D and trimming were worked out from the DNA. In this sample the table shows around 64,000 clones, around 87% of which occur a single time. About 4% of the sample is in the top ten clones.

What this sample's time point label stands for: 6 months after combined kidney and bone marrow transplant. Related donors were used in the transplants with nonmyeloablative bone marrow transplantation, and mixed chimerism was transient in the human trials. Unstimulated Tregs (CD4+CD25+CD127-), CD4+ non-Tregs (CD4+CD25-), CD4 and CD8 cells were FACS-sorted from thawed PBMCs. Patients were a few combined kidney and bone marrow transplant recipients from the ITN036ST trial, and only these trial subjects had samples available. Healthy control blood was separated into PBMCs by Ficoll density gradient and cryopreserved, and patient PBMCs were collected both before and after transplant. Beyond this particular receptor, the publication reports: Because only a small number of patients were included, the study had limitations, and the results will need to be validated in larger populations as well as under other immunosuppression protocols. The most biologically relevant and donor-specific TCRbeta repertoire appeared to be identified by expanding Tregs with activated donor B cells. Because the PCR primers were changed over time for some patients, nucleotide-level comparison could not be performed across the samples from those patients. In tolerant patients, the expansion of donor-specific Tregs was greater than global Treg expansion, suggesting that the expansion was antigen-driven rather than nonspecific. Biological reproducibility was not examined directly, but technical replication error appeared to be minimal.

The CDR3 spans 13 residues, from the cysteine through the phenylalanine. Only the CDR3 DNA is retained, 39 bases long and in frame from the first base. CDR1 and CDR2, looked up from the germline V gene, are SGHAT and FQNNGV. V has 1 base trimmed and J has 15 bases trimmed; junction bases matching no gene number 8. This receptor was taken from a human patient who received a combined kidney and bone marrow transplant. Because of the transplant, the T cells may be the graft donor's rather than the patient's own. The chain was built from TRBV11-2 and TRBJ2-1, with 8 bases in between that match TRBD2. Here the sequenced sample was CD4+ T cells from blood (PBMCs), taken 6 months after the transplant. CDR3 sequence: CASSLGRSGSWFF. The nucleotide sequence reads as follows: TGTGCCAGCAGCTTAGGACGAAGCGGGAGTTGGTTCTTC.